The 16 T cell receptor beta chains presented below share a single source sample, sequenced in a study of Ad26.COV2.S vaccination and SARS-CoV-2 variants. Treatment meaning: some 20 received Ad26.COV2.S at low or high dose, single or two shots; several received placebo; per-sample allocation not given. All samples were drawn on day 63, counting from the first vaccine or placebo injection. Method: immunoSEQ multiplex PCR; TCRdb's copy keeps in-frame clones and lacks some. The profile shows approximately 450,000 clones, 75% to 95% of them singletons. The sequencing used peripheral blood, collected in a trial of Ad26.COV2.S vaccine versus placebo. These receptors came from a person aged 18 to 59 who received the Ad26.COV2.S COVID-19 vaccine or a placebo.

The chain carries TRBV7-2 and TRBJ2-3, with D possibly matching TRBD1 (6 bases). The CDR3 consists of 17 residues. Trimming removed 0 bases at V and 4 bases at J, with 17 bases between. CDR1 is SGHTA, CDR2 FQGNSA, per germline. The chain's CDR3 is CASSLAGQPSRADTQYF. DNA of the CDR3: TGTGCCAGCAGCTTAGCCGGACAGCCTAGCCGGGCAGATACGCAGTATTTT.

The chain has TRBV6-5 and TRBJ1-1; possible D gene TRBD1, 5 bases. Between the trimmed V and J ends, which lost 0 bases and 11 bases, there was a span of 10 bases. The length of the CDR3 is 12 residues. Germline values: CDR1 MNHEY, CDR2 SVGAGI. DNA of the CDR3: TGTGCCAGCAGTTACTCGAGAGGGGCCGCTTTCTTT. Its translation is CASSYSRGAAFF.

The rearrangement links TRBV20-1 to TRBJ2-5; D perhaps matches TRBD2 (6 bases). V lost 3 bases and J lost 5, with 13 bases in between. Per the germline V gene, CDR1 is DFQATT and CDR2 is SNEGSKA (reference sequence). The CDR3 covers 13 residues. The CDR3 region has the DNA TGCAGTGCTAGTAGACTAGTGGCGGAGACCCAGTACTTC. Translating it yields CSASRLVAETQYF.

This clone was seen a handful of times. This chain connects TRBV30 to TRBJ2-7; D is ambiguous. The CDR3 contains 11 residues. The germline CDR1 and CDR2 sequences are GTSNPN and SVGIG (reference sequence). The V end was cut by 2 bases, the J end by 3 bases, with 5 bases between. CDR3 in DNA: TGTGCCTGGAGTACCATCTACGAGCAGTACTTC. Its translation is CAWSTIYEQYF.

The chain uses TRBV14 and TRBJ1-3; D is ambiguous. Per the germline V gene, CDR1 is SGHDN and CDR2 is FVKESK. The CDR3 is 13 amino acids. The V and J ends lost 0 bases and 4 bases respectively, with 4 bases between them. CDR3 bases: TGTGCCAGCAGCCAAGACTTAGGAAACACCATATATTTT. Its translation is CASSQDLGNTIYF. Looking up the rest from reference TRBV14 and TRBJ1-3 gives the full variable domain: EAGVTQFPSHSVIEKGQTVTLRCDPISGHDNLYWYRRVMGKEIKFLLHFVKESKQDESGMPNNRFLAERTGGTYSTLKVQPAELEDSGVYFCASSQDLGNTIYFGEGSWLTVV.

The rearrangement links TRBV6-5 to TRBJ2-6; D not certain. The germline CDR1 and CDR2 sequences are MNHEY and SVGAGI. The CDR3 loop spans 14 amino acids. The V end was cut by 6 bases, the J end by 0 bases, with 6 bases between. The CDR3, as DNA: TGTGCCAGCAGCCTCAGCTCTGGGGCCAACGTCCTGACTTTC. Translating gives CASSLSSGANVLTF.

This clone has a handful of counts. The chain recombines TRBV29-1 with TRBJ1-1; D not resolved. The CDR3 length is 13 residues. Germline V lookup: CDR1 SQVTM, CDR2 ANQGSEA. With 3 bases removed from V and 5 bases from J, the gap between germline ends came to 13 bases. CDR3 sequence reads: CSVEGLGFTEAFF. The CDR3 region has the DNA TGCAGCGTTGAGGGGTTGGGGTTTACTGAAGCTTTCTTT.

The rearrangement links TRBV7-5 to TRBJ2-7; TRBD2 reflects the table's D call only, with no check against the DNA. TRBV7-5 is a pseudogene segment. The CDR3 is 19 amino acids. The CDR3 spells CVRSARGDQGLAGVHEQYF. Here the CDR3 DNA reads TGTGTCAGAAGCGCACGGGGGGACCAAGGCTTAGCGGGAGTTCACGAGCAGTACTTC.

Remarks on this clone: Other nucleotide sequences in the sample specify the same CDR3. The CDR3 region is CASSYGQGAYEQYF. CDR3 DNA sequence: TGTGCCAGCAGTTACGGACAGGGGGCCTACGAGCAGTACTTC. V usage is TRBV6-2 or TRBV6-3 and J usage is TRBJ2-7; 10 nucleotides agree with TRBD1. The CDR3 extends over 14 amino acids. Germline V gene data show CDR1 as MNHEY and CDR2 as SVGEGT. V lost 2 bases, J lost 2 bases, and 0 bases stayed unmatched.

This chain joins TRBV25-1 and TRBJ2-3, with TRBD2 identical over 11 bases. V lost 6 bases and J lost 5; bases outside the gene matches: 7. This CDR3 is 15 amino acids long. In germline, CDR1 is MGHDK, CDR2 SYGVNS. The CDR3 DNA sequence: TGTGCCAGCAGCTTAGCGGGAGGGCGAGGAGATACGCAGTATTTT. Protein product: CASSLAGGRGDTQYF.

The chain couples TRBV4-3 to TRBJ1-1; D ambiguous. Trimming removed 1 base from V and 5 bases from J, with 11 bases in between. Germline V gene lookup returns CDR1 LGHNA and CDR2 YSLEER. The CDR3 has 14 amino acids. In DNA, the CDR3 is TGCGCCAGCAGCCAAGTAGTTACGGGGACTGAAGCTTTCTTT. Translating gives CASSQVVTGTEAFF.

V is TRBV7-2 and J is TRBJ2-1; 10 nucleotides agree with TRBD2. The germline V gene has CDR1 SGHTA and CDR2 FQGNSA. This CDR3 is 14 amino acids long. V dropped 1 base and J dropped 7; count of bases not matched to a gene: 1. CDR3 DNA sequence: TGTGCCAGCAGCTTAGAACTAGCGGGGAATGAGCAGTTCTTC. It specifies CASSLELAGNEQFF.

The rearrangement joins TRBV7-9 to TRBJ2-3; D possibly corresponds to TRBD2 (6 bases). The CDR3 is 13 amino acids. CDR1 is SEHNR and CDR2 is FQNEAQ in the germline V gene (reference sequence). Between the trimmed V and J ends, which lost 8 bases and 0 bases, there was a span of 9 bases. DNA for the CDR3: TGTGCCAGCGGGACTTCTAGCACAGATACGCAGTATTTT. As protein: CASGTSSTDTQYF.

The CDR3 reads CASRMAGWETQYF. CDR3 bases: TGTGCCAGCAGAATGGCAGGTTGGGAGACCCAGTACTTC. The chain couples TRBV6-5 to TRBJ2-5, with no clear D. Germline-derived CDR1 and CDR2 are MNHEY and SVGAGI. The length of the CDR3 is 13 residues. V was trimmed by 6 bases and J by 5 bases, leaving 13 bases between them.

The rearrangement uses TRBV5-8 and TRBJ1-2; the match to TRBD1 covers 9 bases. This CDR3 spans 15 amino acids. From germline, CDR1 is SGHTS and CDR2 YDEGEE. V gave up 3 bases and J gave up 2 bases; unmatched junction bases: 5. CDR3 sequence reads: CASSSGTGTNYGYTF. The CDR3 DNA reads TGTGCCAGCAGCTCCGGGACAGGGACCAACTATGGCTACACCTTC.

J is TRBJ2-5 and V is TRBV30, with D possibly being TRBD2 (5 bases). V lost 0 bases and J lost 2, with 13 bases in between. Germline V CDR1 and CDR2: GTSNPN, SVGIG (reference sequence). The CDR3 has 15 residues. CDR3 DNA: TGTGCCTGGAGTGTAAAGACTATACTACAAGAGACCCAGTACTTC. This gives the protein CAWSVKTILQETQYF.